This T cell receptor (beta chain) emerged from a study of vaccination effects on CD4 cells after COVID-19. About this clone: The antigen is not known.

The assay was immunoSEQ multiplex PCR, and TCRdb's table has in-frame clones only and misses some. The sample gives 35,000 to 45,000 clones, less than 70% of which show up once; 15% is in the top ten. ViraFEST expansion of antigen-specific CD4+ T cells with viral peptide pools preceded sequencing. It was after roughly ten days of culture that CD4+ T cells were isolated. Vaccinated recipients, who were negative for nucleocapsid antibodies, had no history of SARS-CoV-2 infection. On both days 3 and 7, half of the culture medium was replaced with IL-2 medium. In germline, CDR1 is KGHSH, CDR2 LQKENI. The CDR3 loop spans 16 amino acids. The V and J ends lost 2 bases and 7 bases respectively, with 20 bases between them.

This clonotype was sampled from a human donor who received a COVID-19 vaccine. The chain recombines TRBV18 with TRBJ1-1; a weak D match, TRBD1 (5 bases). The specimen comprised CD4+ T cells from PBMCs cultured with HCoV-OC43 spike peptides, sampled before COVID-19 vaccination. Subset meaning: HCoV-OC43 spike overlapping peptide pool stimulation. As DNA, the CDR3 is TGTGCCAGCTCACCAATTTGGGACGCAAAAACCATTGAAGCTTTCTTT. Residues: CASSPIWDAKTIEAFF.